This T cell receptor (beta chain) was observed in a study of T cell repertoires in cytomegalovirus infection. At the level of the study: Well-studied HLA-B-restricted epitopes and recently identified HLA-C-restricted epitopes of CMV were both used in the study. TCR beta signatures that were public indicated CMV infection and matching HLA type. Study-wide results and limits: Within the response measured ex vivo, HLA-C-restricted CMV-specific TCR beta clonotypes were dominant. Summed public TCR beta family frequency identified CMV carriers bearing the relevant HLA.

This clonotype was counted between two and nine times. Its specificity is unknown. The CDR3 has 16 residues. The V and J ends lost 2 bases and 0 bases respectively, with 12 bases between them. Per germline, CDR1 MGHRA and CDR2 YSYEKL. TCRdb redid the calling of the reads with MiXCR, one entry per CDR3 protein. This sample carries around 750,000 distinct CDR3 sequences, about 31% of them seen once, and the ten largest clones take under 15%. The TCR sequence derives from a human donor in good health (CMV status not recorded). Some clones in this sample may be carry-over from other donors' samples. The chain joins TRBV4-1 to TRBJ2-3; perhaps TRBD1 as D (5 bases). The sample in question was cultured CD8+ T cells from PBMCs, obtained from culture after CMV antigen stimulation. CDR3 residues: CASSQYARESTDTQYF. CDR3 DNA sequence: TGCGCCAGCAGCCAATATGCCAGGGAAAGCACAGATACGCAGTATTTT.